This T cell receptor beta chain comes out of a study of T cells in Graves' hyperthyroidism and ophthalmopathy (dated by TCRdb to between 2018 and 2021). For the study in its entirety: Peripheral blood samples were taken at initial diagnosis, before any treatment was given. Prospective prediction of ophthalmopathy was tested in an independent validation cohort of approximately 19 hyperthyroidism patients and 15 to 17 patients who later progressed to ophthalmopathy. The paper describes TCR Vbeta CDR3 sequencing of 120 to 150 peripheral blood samples, made up of under 50 ophthalmopathy patients, some 80 hyperthyroidism patients and 17 progressor patients. Thyroid tissue and blood T-cell repertoires from roughly six Graves' hyperthyroidism patients were also compared in the study. Once sampling was done, hyperthyroidism patients were given methimazole at a starting dose of 30 mg daily, whereas ophthalmopathy patients were given high-dose intravenous methylprednisolone. The 100 discovery patients were randomly split 7:3 into training and test sets. To identify TCR V-J signatures that set the groups apart, the researchers used a discovery cohort of 100 patients, made up of 43 with Graves' ophthalmopathy and 57 with stable Graves' hyperthyroidism. Results the study describes overall, beyond this receptor: Most expanded thyroid clonotypes (frequency above 0.001) were also found in blood, which suggests that blood repertoires may mirror thyroid immune responses. In cross-validation, a model built on a 13 V-J signature told ophthalmopathy apart from stable hyperthyroidism with about 90% sensitivity and about 81% specificity, and in testing the same model reached 80%/75%. Sample size was not statistically predetermined, and investigators were not blinded to group allocation. During validation, the model predicted progression to ophthalmopathy a median of around six months ahead of onset, with just under 71% sensitivity and 72.22% specificity.

The TCR beta CDR3 regions were amplified from the RNA transcripts. The first round of RT-PCR for the TCR CDR3 was performed with the HTBI primer set and the Qiagen OneStep RT-PCR kit. A second multiplex PCR round built the libraries, followed by size selection and purification. Sequencing of the libraries was done on an Illumina HiSeq2000 using paired-end 100 bp reads. Concerning the study's data processing: SOAPnuke was used to process the raw data, removing reads that contained adapters or uncalled bases, had a mean Phred below 15, or lacked an exact match to the constant primer or identifier. High-quality paired reads were merged with COPE v1.2.5, and unique nucleotide sequences were defined as clonotypes. MiTCR v1.1 was used to align clonotypes to the IMGT TRBV, TRBD and TRBJ reference segments. The analysis was restricted to V-J combinations with a frequency above 0.0001, which together covered 99.2% of the repertoires. The TCS score was defined as the ratio of F50 (clonal expansion) to E x V (chaos), calculated using BLOSUM62-based TCRdist between CDR3 peptides within each V-J. Welch's t-statistics and random forest reduced around 550 V-J features to roughly 13, which were used in a naive Bayes classifier (R e1071). Using fastp at Q25 and MiXCR, TCRdb reprocessed the public reads and kept productive beta chains. Each entry merges the rows of one CDR3 protein and shows their most common DNA and genes. The V and J calls shown here were made by TCRdb, not taken from the authors' results. For this sample the table gives 620,000 or so distinct CDR3 sequences, of which about 14% were detected only once. The ten largest account for 9.5% to 15% of the sample.

According to the germline V gene, CDR1 reads MDHEN and CDR2 reads SYDVKM. The trim is 6 bases for V and 11 bases for J, with a gap of 14 bases between the germline ends. Taken from cysteine to phenylalanine, the CDR3 has 12 residues. Left in the record is the CDR3 DNA by itself, 36 bases read in frame from the first base. Ophthalmopathy patients had moderately to severely active disease, Clinical Activity Score of at least 3, NOSPECS grade of at least 4, and duration under 3 months. Any patient with an uncontrolled infection, another autoimmune disease, pregnancy or lactation was excluded. Diagnoses relied on clinical symptoms, serum thyroxine and TRAb, thyroid ultrasound and orbital computed tomography. PBMCs were separated from around 9.1 ml of fresh peripheral blood using Ficoll-Paque density gradient centrifugation. Total RNA was extracted using Trizol reagent, and RNA quality was assessed on an Agilent 2100 Bioanalyzer.

This clonotype has only a few counts. Which antigen it targets is not known. No base-level quality is on record; no much larger clone is a single base apart. The sequenced sample consisted of blood. The chain was built from TRBV28 and TRBJ1-5; confidence is insufficient to name the D gene. The source is a woman in her forties or fifties with Graves' ophthalmopathy. The CDR3 has the sequence CASSRVLQAQHF. The DNA is as follows: TGTGCCAGCAGCCGGGTCCTCCAGGCCCAGCATTTT.